This entry describes one T cell receptor beta chain. These data originate in a study of cytomegalovirus exposure and HLA in healthy donors. The PCR ran on 60 Vbeta and 13 Jbeta primers. Some clones are missing from TCRdb's copy, which holds only in-frame ones; the method was immunoSEQ multiplex PCR. The sample holds 100,000 to 150,000 clones, around 82% seen once. Germline-derived CDR1 and CDR2 are SNHLY and FYNNEI. This CDR3 comprises 14 residues. The V gene lost 4 bases and the J gene lost 7 bases, with 14 bases spanning the gap. The material sequenced was PBMCs. This sequence joins TRBV2 and TRBJ1-5; no definite D call. This receptor was taken from a woman between 40 and 50 years old in good health and CMV-seropositive. The CDR3 coding sequence is TGTGCCAGCAGTGCAGGTAGAGGGAACCAGCCCCAGCATTTT. It is translated as CASSAGRGNQPQHF.